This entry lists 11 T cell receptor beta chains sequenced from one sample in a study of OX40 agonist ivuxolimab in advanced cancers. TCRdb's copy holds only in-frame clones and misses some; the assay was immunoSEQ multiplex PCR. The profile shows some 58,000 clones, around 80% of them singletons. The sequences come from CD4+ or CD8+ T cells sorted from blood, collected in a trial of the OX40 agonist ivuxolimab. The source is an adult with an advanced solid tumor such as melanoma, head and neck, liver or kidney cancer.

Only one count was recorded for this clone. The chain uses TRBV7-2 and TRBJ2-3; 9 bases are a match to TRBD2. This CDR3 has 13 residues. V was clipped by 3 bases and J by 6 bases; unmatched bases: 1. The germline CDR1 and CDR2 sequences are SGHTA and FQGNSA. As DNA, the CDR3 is TGTGCCAGCAGCTTTACTAGCGGGGATACGCAGTATTTT. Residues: CASSFTSGDTQYF.

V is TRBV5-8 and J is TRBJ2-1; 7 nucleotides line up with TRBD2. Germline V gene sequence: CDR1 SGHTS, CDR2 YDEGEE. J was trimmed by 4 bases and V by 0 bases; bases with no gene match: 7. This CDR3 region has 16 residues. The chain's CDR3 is CASSLAPSGGYNEQFF. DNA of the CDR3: TGTGCCAGCAGCTTGGCTCCTAGCGGAGGTTACAATGAGCAGTTCTTC.

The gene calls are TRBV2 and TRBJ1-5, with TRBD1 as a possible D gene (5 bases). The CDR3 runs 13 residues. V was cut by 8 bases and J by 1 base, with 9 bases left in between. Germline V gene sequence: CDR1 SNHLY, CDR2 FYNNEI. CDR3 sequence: CASGGQSNQPQHF. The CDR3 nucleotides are TGTGCCAGCGGTGGACAAAGCAATCAGCCCCAGCATTTT. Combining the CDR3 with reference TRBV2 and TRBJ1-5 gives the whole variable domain EPEVTQTPSHQVTQMGQEVILRCVPISNHLYFYWYRQILGQKVEFLVSFYNNEISEKSEIFDDQFSVERPDGSNFTLKIRSTKLEDSAMYFCASGGQSNQPQHFGDGTRLSIL.

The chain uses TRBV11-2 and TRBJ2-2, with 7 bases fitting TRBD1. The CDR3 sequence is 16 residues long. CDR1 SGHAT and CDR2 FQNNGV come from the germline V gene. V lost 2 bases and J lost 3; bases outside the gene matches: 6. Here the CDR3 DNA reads TGTGCCAGCAGCTTATGGGGGACAGCAGACACCGGGGAGCTGTTTTTT. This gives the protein CASSLWGTADTGELFF.

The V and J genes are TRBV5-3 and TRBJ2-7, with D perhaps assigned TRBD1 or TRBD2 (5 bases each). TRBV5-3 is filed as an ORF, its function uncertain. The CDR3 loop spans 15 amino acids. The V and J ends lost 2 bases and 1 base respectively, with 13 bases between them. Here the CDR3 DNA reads TGTGCCAGAAGCTTATCGGGACCCTGGTCCTACGAGCAGTACGTC. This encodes CARSLSGPWSYEQYV.

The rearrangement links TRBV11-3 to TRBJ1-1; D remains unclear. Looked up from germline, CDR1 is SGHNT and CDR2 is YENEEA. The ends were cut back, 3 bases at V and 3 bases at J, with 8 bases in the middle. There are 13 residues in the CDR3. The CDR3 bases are TGTGCCAGCAGCTTTTGGGTATACACTGAAGCTTTCTTT. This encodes CASSFWVYTEAFF.

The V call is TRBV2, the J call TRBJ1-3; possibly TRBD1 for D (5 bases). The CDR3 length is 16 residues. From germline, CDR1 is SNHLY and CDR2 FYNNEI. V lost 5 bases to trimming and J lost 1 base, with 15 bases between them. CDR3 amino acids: CASSPGPGRSGNTIYF. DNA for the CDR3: TGTGCCAGCAGTCCGGGACCTGGAAGGTCTGGAAACACCATATATTTT.

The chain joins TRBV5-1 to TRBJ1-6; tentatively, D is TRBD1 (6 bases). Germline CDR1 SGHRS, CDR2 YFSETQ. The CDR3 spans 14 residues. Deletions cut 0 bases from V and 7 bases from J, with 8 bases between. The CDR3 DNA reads TGCGCCAGCAGCTTGGGGGACAAGAATTCACCCCTCCACTTT. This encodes CASSLGDKNSPLHF.

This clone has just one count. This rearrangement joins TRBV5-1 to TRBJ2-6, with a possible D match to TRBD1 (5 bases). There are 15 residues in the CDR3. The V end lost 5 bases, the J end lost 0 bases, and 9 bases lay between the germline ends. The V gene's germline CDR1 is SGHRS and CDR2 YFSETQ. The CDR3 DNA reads TGCGCCAGCAGGCAGGGCGTCTCTGGGGCCAACGTCCTGACTTTC. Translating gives CASRQGVSGANVLTF.

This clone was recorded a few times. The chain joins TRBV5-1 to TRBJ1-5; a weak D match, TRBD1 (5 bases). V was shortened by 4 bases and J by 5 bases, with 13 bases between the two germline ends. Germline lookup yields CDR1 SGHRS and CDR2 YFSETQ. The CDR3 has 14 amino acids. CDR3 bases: TGCGCCAGCAGCACTGGGTGGGGGGATCAGCCCCAGCATTTT. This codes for CASSTGWGDQPQHF.

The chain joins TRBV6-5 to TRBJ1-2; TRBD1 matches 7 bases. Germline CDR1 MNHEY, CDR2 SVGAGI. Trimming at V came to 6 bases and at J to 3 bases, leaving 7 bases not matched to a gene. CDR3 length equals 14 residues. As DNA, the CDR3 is TGTGCCAGCAGCCGACAGGGACAGTACTATGGCTACACCTTC. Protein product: CASSRQGQYYGYTF.